One sample yielded the 26 T cell receptor beta chains listed below, sequenced in a study of cytomegalovirus exposure and HLA in healthy donors. PCR amplification relied on 60 Vbeta primers (plus 13 Jbeta primers). Here immunoSEQ multiplex PCR was the method, and the copy in TCRdb shows in-frame clones only, minus some. The profile shows 98,000 or so clones, about 80% of them singletons. Sequences were obtained from PBMCs. Receptors originate from a man in his sixties in good health and CMV-seropositive.

The genes are TRBV6-6 and TRBJ1-1; TRBD1 matches at 10 bases. The germline CDR1 and CDR2 sequences are MNHNY and SVGAGI (reference sequence). CDR3 length: 15 residues. The trim removed 5 bases at V and 7 bases at J, leaving 10 bases unmatched. The chain's CDR3 is CASSGWDRGKIEAFF. The DNA for the CDR3 is TGTGCCAGCAGTGGCTGGGACAGGGGAAAAATTGAAGCTTTCTTT.

This chain uses TRBV11-2 with TRBJ2-3; TRBD1 matches at 9 bases. V trimming: 1 base; J trimming: 1 base; junction bases outside the gene matches: 9. CDR1 is SGHAT, CDR2 FQNNGV, per germline. This CDR3 contains 18 residues. CDR3 DNA sequence: TGTGCCAGCAGCTTAGTAACAGGGGGCGTTGGGGGCACAGATACGCAGTATTTT. Translated, it gives CASSLVTGGVGGTDTQYF.

The chain's CDR3 is CASGQYEQYF. Written as DNA, the CDR3 is TGTGCCAGCGGACAGTACGAGCAGTACTTC. The chain links TRBV11-2 to TRBJ2-7; perhaps TRBD1 as D (6 bases). This CDR3 comprises 10 residues. Germline V gene lookup returns CDR1 SGHAT and CDR2 FQNNGV. Trimming cost V 8 bases and J 4 bases, with 6 bases left between them.

The J gene is TRBJ2-7, the V gene TRBV18; 12 nucleotides line up with TRBD2. V was pared by 0 bases and J by 0 bases, with 6 bases of the junction left unmatched. Germline CDR1 KGHSH, CDR2 LQKENI. CDR3 length equals 18 residues. The CDR3 is CASSPPGLAGGSSYEQYF. CDR3 sequence (DNA): TGTGCCAGCTCACCACCCGGGCTAGCGGGGGGGAGCTCCTACGAGCAGTACTTC.

The rearrangement uses TRBV7-9 and TRBJ1-1, with D possibly being TRBD1 (6 bases). The CDR3 consists of 14 residues. Germline CDR1 and CDR2: SEHNR and FQNEAQ (reference sequence). The germline V and J ends were trimmed by 5 bases and 1 base, with 11 bases remaining between them. The CDR3 here is CASSPWTANTEAFF. The CDR3 bases are TGTGCCAGCAGCCCCTGGACAGCGAACACTGAAGCTTTCTTT. Supplemented by reference TRBV7-9 and TRBJ1-1, the full variable domain reads DTGVSQNPRHKITKRGQNVTFRCDPISEHNRLYWYRQTLGQGPEFLTYFQNEAQLEKSRLLSDRFSAERPKGSFSTLEIQRTEQGDSAMYLCASSPWTANTEAFFGQGTRLTVV.

The chain links TRBV6-4 to TRBJ1-1, with D uncertain. V was clipped by 3 bases and J by 6 bases, with 11 bases between them. The CDR3 has 13 residues. Germline V lookup: CDR1 MRHNA, CDR2 SNTAGT. The CDR3 nucleotides are TGTGCCAGCAGTGAGGAGGCTTGGGCTGAAGCTTTCTTT. This codes for CASSEEAWAEAFF.

This chain links TRBV5-1 with TRBJ2-5, with 9 bases identical to TRBD2. This CDR3 has 16 amino acids. J was trimmed by 1 base and V by 4 bases; bases with no gene match: 8. The germline gives CDR1 SGHRS, CDR2 YFSETQ. The CDR3 spells CASSTLAGAFQETQYF. CDR3 nucleotides: TGCGCCAGCAGCACTTTAGCGGGGGCATTCCAAGAGACCCAGTACTTC.

This chain links TRBV6-5 with TRBJ2-7; TRBD1 aligns across 7 bases. The V and J ends lost 10 bases and 2 bases, in that order; junction bases with no gene match: 5. The CDR3 is made up of 12 amino acids. Germline lookup yields CDR1 MNHEY and CDR2 SVGAGI. The CDR3: CATRGQPYEQYF. As DNA, the CDR3 is TGTGCCACACGGGGACAGCCCTACGAGCAGTACTTC.

The chain is built from TRBV2 and TRBJ2-1; no clear D gene. V was clipped by 6 bases and J by 6 bases, with 15 bases between them. The germline CDR1 and CDR2 sequences are SNHLY and FYNNEI. CDR3 length: 14 amino acids. The CDR3 DNA follows: TGTGCCAGCAGATCCCTGACACCCGGCAATGAGCAGTTCTTC. It is translated as CASRSLTPGNEQFF.

CDR3 coding DNA: TGTGCCAGCAGTGAATCAACAGCCAACGGTCTTGGCTACACCTTC. It codes for CASSESTANGLGYTF. This rearrangement joins TRBV6-4 to TRBJ1-2; D gene ambiguous. Trimming shortened V by 3 bases and J by 7 bases, and 18 bases separated the two germline ends. Looked up from germline, CDR1 is MRHNA and CDR2 is SNTAGT. This CDR3 contains 15 residues.

The genes are TRBV6-5 and TRBJ1-2; 7 bases agree with TRBD1. The CDR3 runs 16 residues. The V gene's germline CDR1 is MNHEY and CDR2 SVGAGI. Trimming removed 1 base from V and 6 bases from J; junction bases left unmatched: 11. The CDR3 DNA follows: TGTGCCAGCAGTTACTTGGCAGGGGGGCGAGTTGATGGCTACACCTTC. Translation gives CASSYLAGGRVDGYTF.

The V call is TRBV27, the J call TRBJ2-2; a weak D match, TRBD1 (6 bases). Germline CDR1 reads MNHEY; CDR2 reads SMNVEV (reference sequence). Trimming removed 5 bases at V and 4 bases at J, with 11 bases between. CDR3 length: 14 amino acids. The CDR3, as DNA: TGTGCCAGCAGTAGCGGACAGAGCACCGGGGAGCTGTTTTTT. As protein: CASSSGQSTGELFF.

The chain employs TRBV6-5 and TRBJ1-1; D is unresolved. Germline V gene sequence: CDR1 MNHEY, CDR2 SVGAGI. This CDR3 region has 13 residues. V lost 2 bases and J lost 1, with 5 bases in between. DNA of the CDR3: TGTGCCAGCAGTTACCAGTGGAACACTGAAGCTTTCTTT. Residues: CASSYQWNTEAFF.

This rearrangement joins TRBV15 to TRBJ2-1, with 7 bases identical to TRBD2. CDR3 size: 15 residues. The ends lost 8 bases at V and 0 bases at J; junction bases unmatched: 7. In germline, CDR1 is LNHNV, CDR2 YYDKDF (reference sequence). In nucleotides, the CDR3 is TGTGCCACCGGGGGGGGGTCGAGCTCCTACAATGAGCAGTTCTTC. Its translation is CATGGGSSSYNEQFF.

The gene calls are TRBV5-4 and TRBJ1-1; D ambiguous. The CDR3 extends over 13 amino acids. Germline V gene data show CDR1 as SGHNT and CDR2 as YYREEE (reference sequence). Trimming took 0 bases from V and 8 from J, leaving 11 bases between them. The CDR3 DNA follows: TGTGCCAGCAGCTTGGAGATGAACTCCGAAGCTTTCTTT. Translating gives CASSLEMNSEAFF. The full variable domain, in which reference TRBV5-4 and TRBJ1-1 provide the parts outside the CDR3, is ETGVTQSPTHLIKTRGQQVTLRCSSQSGHNTVSWYQQALGQGPQFIFQYYREEENGRGNFPPRFSGLQFPNYSSELNVNALELDDSALYLCASSLEMNSEAFFGQGTRLTVV.

This clone appeared a single time. The chain uses TRBV19 and TRBJ2-7, with TRBD2 as a possible D gene (5 bases). Looked up from germline, CDR1 is LNHDA and CDR2 is SQIVND (reference sequence). This CDR3 region has 14 residues. Trimming took 5 bases from V and 2 from J, leaving 13 bases between them. The CDR3 coding sequence is TGTGCCAGTAGTGCCCACGGACTCGCCTACGAGCAGTACTTC. This gives the protein CASSAHGLAYEQYF.

J is TRBJ2-7 and V is TRBV18, with D unclear. The CDR3 consists of 16 residues. V lost 0 bases and J 2 bases, leaving 14 bases between the germline ends. The V gene's germline CDR1 is KGHSH and CDR2 LQKENI. Here the CDR3 reads CASSPPGTQATYEQYF. The CDR3 DNA is TGTGCCAGCTCACCACCAGGTACCCAGGCCACCTACGAGCAGTACTTC.

This clone was recorded only once. The chain has TRBV27 and TRBJ1-2; 11 bases match TRBD1. Germline-derived CDR1 and CDR2 are MNHEY and SMNVEV (reference sequence). The V and J ends lost 4 bases and 4 bases, in that order; junction bases with no gene match: 11. The CDR3 is made up of 17 amino acids. CDR3 sequence reads: CASSSYTGTGGPYGYTF. The CDR3 region has the DNA TGTGCCAGCAGTTCGTACACCGGGACAGGGGGGCCCTATGGCTACACCTTC.

The chain carries TRBV5-1 and TRBJ2-2; D may be TRBD2 (7 bases). The CDR3 is 17 amino acids. Germline CDR1 SGHRS, CDR2 YFSETQ. Trimming cost V 4 bases and J 5 bases, with 21 bases left between them. CDR3 loop: CASSVRGGGRWTGELFF. In nucleotides, the CDR3 is TGCGCCAGCAGCGTCCGAGGGGGGGGGCGCTGGACCGGGGAGCTGTTTTTT.

The chain is built from TRBV30 and TRBJ1-1; unclear D gene. V lost 3 bases and J 1 base, leaving 6 bases between the germline ends. From germline, CDR1 is GTSNPN and CDR2 SVGIG (reference sequence). This CDR3 has 12 amino acids. As DNA, the CDR3 is TGTGCCTGGAGAAACGGGAACACTGAAGCTTTCTTT. This sequence encodes CAWRNGNTEAFF.

Details on this clone: The same CDR3 arises from other DNA sequences in this sample as well. This sequence joins TRBV5-1 and TRBJ2-7; 8 nucleotides agree with TRBD1. The CDR3 totals 14 residues. In germline, CDR1 is SGHRS, CDR2 YFSETQ. Trimming took 4 bases from V and 3 from J; bases not matched to a gene: 6. The CDR3 DNA is TGCGCCAGCAGCCCCGGACAGGGCGGCTACGAGCAGTACTTC. Amino acids: CASSPGQGGYEQYF.

This sequence joins TRBV29-1 and TRBJ2-5, with TRBD1 matching 8 bases. Trimming took 6 bases from V and 2 from J; bases not matched to a gene: 11. Germline V CDR1 and CDR2: SQVTM, ANQGSEA. This CDR3 is built from 15 residues. The CDR3 loop reads CSVGYGTGRQETQYF. The DNA of the CDR3 is TGCAGCGTCGGCTATGGGACAGGACGACAAGAGACCCAGTACTTC. Supplemented by reference TRBV29-1 and TRBJ2-5, the full variable domain reads SAVISQKPSRDICQRGTSLTIQCQVDSQVTMMFWYRQQPGQSLTLIATANQGSEATYESGFVIDKFPISRPNLTFSTLTVSNMSPEDSSIYLCSVGYGTGRQETQYFGPGTRLLVL.

The J gene is TRBJ2-5, the V gene TRBV5-1, with TRBD1 matching over 9 bases. The DNA end is more similar to TRBJ2-7, so the J call may be wrong. In germline, CDR1 is SGHRS, CDR2 YFSETQ. The CDR3 runs to 13 residues. The CDR3, as DNA: TGCGCCAGGCAGGGTACAGGGGGCGGCGAGCAGTACTTC. It is translated as CARQGTGGGEQYF.

The rearrangement links TRBV6-5 to TRBJ2-7; the D gene is possibly TRBD2 (5 bases). The V and J ends lost 3 bases and 2 bases respectively, with 14 bases between them. CDR1 is MNHEY and CDR2 is SVGAGI in the germline V gene. This CDR3 spans 15 amino acids. CDR3 region: CASSYYTTEAYEQYF. The DNA for the CDR3 is TGTGCCAGCAGTTATTACACGACGGAGGCCTACGAGCAGTACTTC.

Concerning this clone itself: Other nucleotide sequences in the sample specify the same CDR3. The chain links TRBV5-1 to TRBJ2-5; 11 bases agree with TRBD2. The V gene end was trimmed by 0 bases and the J gene end by 5 bases; junction bases not matched to a gene: 9. The germline V gene encodes CDR1 SGHRS and CDR2 YFSETQ. The CDR3 runs to 17 residues. The CDR3 protein is CASSLAVAGGPPETQYF. The DNA for the CDR3 is TGCGCCAGCAGCTTGGCAGTAGCGGGGGGGCCACCGGAGACCCAGTACTTC.

The V and J genes are TRBV6-1 and TRBJ1-6, with D unresolved. The length of the CDR3 is 15 residues. Germline CDR1 MNHNS, CDR2 SASEGT. Trimming shortened V by 5 bases and J by 7 bases, and 15 bases separated the two germline ends. As DNA, the CDR3 is TGTGCCAGCAGTTTTTCACAGCCGACCAATTCACCCCTCCACTTT. This translates into CASSFSQPTNSPLHF.